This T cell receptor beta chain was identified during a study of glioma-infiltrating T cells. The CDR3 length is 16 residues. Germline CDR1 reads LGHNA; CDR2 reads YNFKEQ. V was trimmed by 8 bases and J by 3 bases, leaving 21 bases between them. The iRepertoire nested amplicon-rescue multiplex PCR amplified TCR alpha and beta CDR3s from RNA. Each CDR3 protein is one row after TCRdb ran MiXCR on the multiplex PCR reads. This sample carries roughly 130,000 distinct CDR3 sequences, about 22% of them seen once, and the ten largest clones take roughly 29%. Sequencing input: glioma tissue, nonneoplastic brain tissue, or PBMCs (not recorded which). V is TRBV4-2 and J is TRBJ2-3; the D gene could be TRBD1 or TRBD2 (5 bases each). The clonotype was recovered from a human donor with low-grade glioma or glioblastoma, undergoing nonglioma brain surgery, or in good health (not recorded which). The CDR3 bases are TGTGCCAGCGATTTGGGAGACAGCAGCGGAACAGATACGCAGTATTTT. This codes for CASDLGDSSGTDTQYF.